This record covers a single T cell receptor beta chain. What it recognizes is unknown. CD45RO-negative cells were positively selected for CCR7, leaving out terminally differentiated effector memory CD45RA+ cells. The repertoire was sequenced with immunoSEQ multiplex PCR; TCRdb's copy has only in-frame clones and lacks some. This table holds about 1,800,000 clones, roughly 94% found once. Germline V gene sequence: CDR1 MNHEY, CDR2 SMNVEV (reference sequence). V lost 5 bases, J lost 9 bases, and 17 bases lay in between. The CDR3 extends over 14 amino acids. These data come from a study of shared clonotypes between healthy human individuals. The overall study: Per-donor plates numbered three CD4 naive, three CD4 memory, two CD8 naive and one CD8 memory.

General study findings and limits: Naive CD4 clonotype sharing across a few donors was roughly 5%.

The clonotype originates from a man in his late teens or twenties in good health. Material: naive CD8+ T cells sorted from blood. The V call is TRBV27, the J call TRBJ1-5; possibly TRBD1 for D (6 bases). CDR3 nucleotides: TGTGCCAGCAGTCTGGGGGGGCTAGATTGGCCCCAGCATTTT. Its translation is CASSLGGLDWPQHF.